This record covers a single T cell receptor (beta chain). The antigen it binds to is not known. The junction departs from the called germline gene at one end, perhaps through a read error. CDR1 and CDR2 are read off the germline V gene as KGHDR and SFDVKD. The CDR3 numbers 13 residues from cysteine through phenylalanine. Left in the record is the CDR3 DNA by itself, 39 bases read in frame from the first base. The data originate from a study of T cells in Graves' hyperthyroidism and ophthalmopathy (dated by TCRdb to 2018 to 2020). Context from the whole study: Peripheral blood samples were taken at initial diagnosis, before any treatment was given. To identify distinguishing TCR V-J signatures, a discovery cohort of about 95 patients was used, comprising some 43 with Graves' ophthalmopathy and 57 with stable Graves' hyperthyroidism. Following sampling, methimazole starting at 30 mg daily was given to hyperthyroidism patients, and high-dose intravenous methylprednisolone was given to ophthalmopathy patients. The roughly 94 discovery patients were randomly divided into training and test sets at a 7:3 ratio. According to the paper, TCR Vbeta CDR3 sequencing was carried out on 135 peripheral blood samples, which came from about 45 ophthalmopathy, approximately 72 hyperthyroidism and some 17 progressor patients. The study also compared thyroid tissue and blood T-cell repertoires from more than 5 Graves' hyperthyroidism patients. Whether ophthalmopathy could be predicted prospectively was tested in an independent validation cohort made up of 18 to 20 hyperthyroidism patients plus 17 patients who later progressed to ophthalmopathy. The investigation overall reported the following: Sample size was not statistically predetermined, and blinding of investigators to group allocation was not performed. Most expanded thyroid clonotypes (frequency above 0.001) were also found in blood, which suggests that blood repertoires may mirror thyroid immune responses. During validation, the model predicted progression to ophthalmopathy a median of approximately 6.5 months ahead of onset, with roughly 65% sensitivity and roughly 72% specificity. A 13 V-J signature model separated ophthalmopathy from stable hyperthyroidism, with nearly 90% sensitivity and just under 84% specificity in cross-validation and 80%/75% in testing.

Amplification of TCR beta CDR3 regions was carried out from RNA transcripts. A first-round RT-PCR of the TCR CDR3 used the HTBI primer set with the Qiagen OneStep RT-PCR kit. Libraries were constructed in a second round of multiplex PCR, after which size selection and purification were carried out. Paired-end sequencing of the libraries was performed with 100 bp reads on an Illumina HiSeq2000. From the authors' description of their analysis: SOAPnuke was used to process the raw data, with reads discarded if the reads contained adapters or uncalled bases, had a mean Phred below 15, or lacked an exact constant-primer or identifier match. High-quality paired reads were merged using COPE v1.2.5, and each unique nucleotide sequence was defined as a clonotype. MiTCR v1.1 was used to align the clonotypes against IMGT TRBV, TRBD and TRBJ reference segments. Only V-J combinations with frequency above 0.0001, covering 99% to 99.2% of repertoires, were analysed. A TCS score was defined as the ratio between F50 (clonal expansion) and ExV (chaos), using BLOSUM62-based TCRdist between CDR3 peptides within each V-J. Welch's t-statistics and random forest reduced some 510 V-J features to 13, which were used in a naive Bayes classifier (R e1071). TCRdb reanalyzed the raw reads on its own, using fastp at Q25 for trimming and MiXCR for clone calling, and kept in-frame beta chains. Entries are consolidated by CDR3 protein sequence, retaining the most common genes and DNA. TCRdb's processing, not the authors', yielded these V and J calls. This sample holds about 320,000 distinct CDR3 sequences; roughly 17% were observed only once. Jointly, the top ten make up 33% of the sample.

A patient counted as having stable Graves' hyperthyroidism if no progression to ophthalmopathy occurred over 18 months of follow-up. Hyperthyroidism patients were newly diagnosed, with disease duration under 2 months, and aged 18 to 65 years. Patients with uncontrolled infections, other autoimmune diseases, pregnancy or lactation were excluded. Diagnoses were established on the basis of clinical symptoms, serum thyroxine and TRAb, thyroid ultrasound, and orbital computed tomography. PBMCs were separated from 8 to 10 ml of fresh peripheral blood using Ficoll-Paque density gradient centrifugation. Total RNA was extracted using Trizol reagent, and RNA quality was assessed on an Agilent 2100 Bioanalyzer.

The sequenced material came from blood. This TCR came from a man in his thirties or forties with Graves' hyperthyroidism. The rearranged chain carries TRBV24-1 and TRBJ1-2; the D segment cannot be called with confidence. The CDR3 region: CTTSEGPGFGYTF. The sequenced DNA is TGTACCACCAGTGAGGGCCCCGGATTTGGCTACACCTTC.